The 2 T cell receptor beta chains in this list originate from one sample, sequenced in a study of OX40 agonist ivuxolimab in advanced cancers. Sequencing was performed with immunoSEQ multiplex PCR; in TCRdb, only in-frame clones are kept and a portion is missing. This sample carries more than 55,000 clones, roughly 90% of them seen once, and the ten largest clones take about 8.2%. Sequences were derived from CD4+ or CD8+ T cells sorted from blood, sampled in a trial of the OX40 agonist ivuxolimab. These receptors were taken from an adult with an advanced solid tumor such as melanoma, head and neck, liver or kidney cancer.

The chain employs TRBV14 and TRBJ2-4; a possible D gene is TRBD1 (6 bases). The germline V gene encodes CDR1 SGHDN and CDR2 FVKESK. Trimming removed 1 base at V and 9 bases at J, with 19 bases between. The CDR3 runs to 16 residues. CDR3 bases: TGTGCCAGCAGCCAAGTAAGGGCAGGGGTGAACGGCATTCAGTACTTC. It yields the protein CASSQVRAGVNGIQYF.

The rearrangement links TRBV11-3 to TRBJ2-5, with D perhaps matching TRBD2 (6 bases). Germline V gene lookup returns CDR1 SGHNT and CDR2 YENEEA. The CDR3 covers 13 residues. V was shortened by 1 base and J by 5 bases, with 8 bases between the two germline ends. The CDR3 region is CASSLVSGETQYF. DNA of the CDR3: TGTGCCAGCAGCTTAGTGAGCGGGGAGACCCAGTACTTC.